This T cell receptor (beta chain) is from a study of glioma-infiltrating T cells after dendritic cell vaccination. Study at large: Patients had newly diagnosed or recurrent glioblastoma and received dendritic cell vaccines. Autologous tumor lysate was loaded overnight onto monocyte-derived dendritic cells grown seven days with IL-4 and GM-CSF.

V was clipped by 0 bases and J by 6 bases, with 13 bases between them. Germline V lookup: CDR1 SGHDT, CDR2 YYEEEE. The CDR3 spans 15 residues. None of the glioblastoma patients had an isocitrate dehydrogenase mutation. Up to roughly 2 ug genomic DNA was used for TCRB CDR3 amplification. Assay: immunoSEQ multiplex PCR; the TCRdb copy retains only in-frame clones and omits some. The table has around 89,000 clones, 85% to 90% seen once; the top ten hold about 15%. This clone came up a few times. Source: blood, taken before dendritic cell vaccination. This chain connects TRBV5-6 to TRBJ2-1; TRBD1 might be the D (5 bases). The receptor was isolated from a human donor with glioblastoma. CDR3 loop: CASSLVVPGINEQFF. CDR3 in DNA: TGTGCCAGCAGCTTGGTAGTCCCAGGGATCAATGAGCAGTTCTTC. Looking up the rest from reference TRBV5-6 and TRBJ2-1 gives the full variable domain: DAGVTQSPTHLIKTRGQQVTLRCSPKSGHDTVSWYQQALGQGPQFIFQYYEEEERQRGNFPDRFSGHQFPNYSSELNVNALLLGDSALYLCASSLVVPGINEQFFGPGTRLTVL.